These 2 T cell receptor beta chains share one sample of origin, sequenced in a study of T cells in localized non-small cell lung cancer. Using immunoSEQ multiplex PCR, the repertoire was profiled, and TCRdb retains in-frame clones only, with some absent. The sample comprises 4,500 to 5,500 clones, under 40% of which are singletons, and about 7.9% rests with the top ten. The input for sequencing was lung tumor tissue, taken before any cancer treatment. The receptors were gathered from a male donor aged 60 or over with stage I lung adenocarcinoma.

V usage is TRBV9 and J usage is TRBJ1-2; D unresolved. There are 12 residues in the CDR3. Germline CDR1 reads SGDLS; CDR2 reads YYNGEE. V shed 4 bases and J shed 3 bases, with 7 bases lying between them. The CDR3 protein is CASSPEYYGYTF. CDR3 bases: TGTGCCAGCAGCCCAGAGTACTATGGCTACACCTTC.

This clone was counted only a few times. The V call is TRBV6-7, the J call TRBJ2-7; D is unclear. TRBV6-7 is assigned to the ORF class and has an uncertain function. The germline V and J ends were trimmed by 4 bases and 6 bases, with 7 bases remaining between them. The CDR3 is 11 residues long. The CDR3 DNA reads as TGTGCCAGCAGTTCCCTCCCCGAGCAGTACTTC. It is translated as CASSSLPEQYF.